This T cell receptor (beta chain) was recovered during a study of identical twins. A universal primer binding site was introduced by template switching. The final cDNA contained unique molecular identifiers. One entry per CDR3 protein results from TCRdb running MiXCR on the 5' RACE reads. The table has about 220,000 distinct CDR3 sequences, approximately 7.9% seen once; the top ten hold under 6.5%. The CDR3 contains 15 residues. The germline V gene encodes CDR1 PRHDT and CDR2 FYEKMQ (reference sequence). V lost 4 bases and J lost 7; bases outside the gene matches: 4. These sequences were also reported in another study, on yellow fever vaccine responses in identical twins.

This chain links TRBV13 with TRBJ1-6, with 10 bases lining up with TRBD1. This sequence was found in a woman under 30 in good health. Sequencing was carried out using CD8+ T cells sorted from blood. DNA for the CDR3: TGTGCCAGCAGCTGGGGACAGGGGATCAATTCACCCCTCCACTTT. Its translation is CASSWGQGINSPLHF.